The 32 T cell receptor beta chains below all came from one sample that was sequenced in a study of CD8 T cells in ankylosing spondylitis. TCRdb reprocessed the 5' RACE reads via MiXCR and lists one record per CDR3 protein. The top ten clones hold around 7.8% of a sample with 250,000 to 300,000 distinct CDR3 sequences, 15% to 20% of them seen once. The sample taken for sequencing was blood, either unsorted or a sorted T cell fraction (not recorded which). These receptors came from a male donor with ankylosing spondylitis or in good health (not recorded which).

The chain employs TRBV3-1 and TRBJ2-5, with D perhaps TRBD1 (5 bases). Trimming took off 6 bases at V and 0 bases at J, with 11 bases between the two ends. This CDR3 has 14 amino acids. Germline assignment: CDR1 LGHDT and CDR2 YNNKEL (reference sequence). Here the CDR3 reads CASSYDSYQETQYF. The CDR3 DNA sequence: TGTGCCAGCAGTTACGACAGTTACCAAGAGACCCAGTACTTC.

This rearrangement joins TRBV5-1 to TRBJ1-4, with TRBD1 as a possible D gene (5 bases). Germline V gene lookup returns CDR1 SGHRS and CDR2 YFSETQ. The CDR3 loop spans 13 amino acids. V shed 4 bases and J shed 8 bases, with 12 bases lying between them. For the CDR3, the DNA is TGCGCCAGCAGCGGGCCCTGGGACGAAAAACTGTTTTTT. As protein: CASSGPWDEKLFF.

This sequence joins TRBV6-1 and TRBJ2-3; D gene uncertain. Germline V gene data show CDR1 as MNHNS and CDR2 as SASEGT. Trimming took 3 bases from V and 0 from J, leaving 10 bases between them. The CDR3 spans 15 residues. The CDR3 reads CASSDGGTSTDTQYF. The CDR3 DNA follows: TGTGCCAGCAGTGATGGCGGAACTAGCACAGATACGCAGTATTTT.

This clonotype appeared a few times. The chain combines TRBV20-1 with TRBJ1-1; D unclear. The CDR3 consists of 13 residues. The V end lost 4 bases, the J end lost 6 bases, and 15 bases lay between the germline ends. Per the germline V gene, CDR1 is DFQATT and CDR2 is SNEGSKA (reference sequence). The DNA of the CDR3 is TGCAGTGCTACGGGCCTTTTTACGGCTGAAGCTTTCTTT. Protein: CSATGLFTAEAFF.

This clonotype was counted a few times. V gene TRBV10-3 combines with J gene TRBJ2-6; D unclear. Germline CDR1 reads ENHRY; CDR2 reads SYGVKD. This CDR3 comprises 16 residues. V gave up 4 bases and J gave up 0 bases, with 10 bases separating them. The CDR3 is CAISGGMSSGANVLTF. DNA of the CDR3: TGTGCCATCAGTGGAGGAATGAGCTCTGGGGCCAACGTCCTGACTTTC.

This clonotype was detected a few times. The V gene is TRBV5-1, the J gene TRBJ1-1; D remains ambiguous. This CDR3 comprises 15 residues. Germline V gene data show CDR1 as SGHRS and CDR2 as YFSETQ. Trimming took 0 bases from V and 3 from J, leaving 12 bases between them. In DNA form, the CDR3 reads TGCGCCAGCAGCTTGGCATTGGGAAGGGACACTGAAGCTTTCTTT. Protein sequence: CASSLALGRDTEAFF.

The chain has TRBV29-1 and TRBJ2-2; perhaps TRBD2 as D (6 bases). The CDR3 extends over 12 amino acids. Germline-derived CDR1 and CDR2 are SQVTM and ANQGSEA. With 7 bases removed from V and 6 bases from J, the gap between germline ends came to 12 bases. CDR3 sequence (DNA): TGCAGCGGAGGGTGGGAGGCCGGGGAGCTGTTTTTT. This sequence encodes CSGGWEAGELFF.

The V and J genes are TRBV28 and TRBJ1-2; 9 bases agree with TRBD1. The ends lost 7 bases at V and 4 bases at J; junction bases unmatched: 10. The CDR3 has 15 amino acids. CDR1 MDHEN and CDR2 SYDVKM come from the germline V gene. The CDR3 region is CASTLGQGNVYGYTF. The CDR3 DNA reads TGTGCCAGCACTCTCGGACAGGGGAACGTCTATGGCTACACCTTC.

This chain joins TRBV5-1 and TRBJ1-1, with D uncertain. V lost 5 bases and J 0 bases, leaving 11 bases between the germline ends. There are 14 residues in the CDR3. The germline CDR1 and CDR2 sequences are SGHRS and YFSETQ. The CDR3, as DNA: TGCGCCAGCAGTCCCGGACCGGTGAACACTGAAGCTTTCTTT. Its translation: CASSPGPVNTEAFF.

The DNA of the CDR3 is TGTGCCAGCAGCGCCGGGGTTAGGGACACCGGGGAGCTGTTTTTT. It specifies CASSAGVRDTGELFF. This sequence joins TRBV11-2 and TRBJ2-2, with D tentatively TRBD2 (5 bases). V lost 5 bases and J 3 bases, leaving 13 bases between the germline ends. From germline, CDR1 is SGHAT and CDR2 FQNNGV. This CDR3 comprises 15 residues.

This chain connects TRBV12-3 or TRBV12-4 to TRBJ1-4; D unclear. The CDR3 has 14 residues. V dropped 6 bases and J dropped 6 bases, with 14 bases sitting between them. The CDR3 DNA sequence: TGTGCCAGCAGACGCAATGGAGCGTATGAAAAACTGTTTTTT. Amino acids: CASRRNGAYEKLFF.

V and J are TRBV5-1 and TRBJ1-4; perhaps TRBD1 as D (6 bases). Germline V gives CDR1 SGHRS, CDR2 YFSETQ. V gave up 0 bases and J gave up 5 bases, with 14 bases separating them. The CDR3 is 16 residues long. CDR3 in amino acids: CASSLAGGTSNEKLFF. The CDR3 nucleotides read TGCGCCAGCAGCTTGGCCGGCGGGACATCGAATGAAAAACTGTTTTTT.

This chain links TRBV13 with TRBJ2-4; D may correspond to TRBD1 or TRBD2 (6 bases each). The germline V and J ends were trimmed by 4 bases and 1 base, with 11 bases remaining between them. The CDR3 sequence is 15 residues long. CDR1 and CDR2 (germline): PRHDT, FYEKMQ (reference sequence). The CDR3 nucleotides are TGTGCCAGCAGCTCACGAGGGGGGGCCAAAAACATTCAGTACTTC. Translated: CASSSRGGAKNIQYF.

This clonotype was found a few times. The CDR3: CASSLKPGGGLGDEQYV. CDR3 nucleotides: TGTGCCAGCAGCTTAAAGCCCGGCGGGGGTTTAGGCGACGAGCAGTACGTC. The chain combines TRBV7-3 with TRBJ2-7, with 7 bases aligning to TRBD2. CDR3 length equals 17 residues. Unmatched junction bases numbered 14, after V lost 1 base and J lost 5 bases. Germline assignment: CDR1 SGHTA and CDR2 FQGTGA.

The chain employs TRBV28 and TRBJ2-3; 7 bases match TRBD1. CDR1 is MDHEN and CDR2 is SYDVKM in the germline V gene. The CDR3 totals 13 residues. Trimming removed 6 bases from V and 4 bases from J; junction bases left unmatched: 4. The CDR3 protein is CASSRGMADTQYF. The CDR3 nucleotides read TGTGCCAGCAGCAGGGGGATGGCAGATACGCAGTATTTT.

The table lists this clonotype with a few counts. The chain is built from TRBV28 and TRBJ1-1, with TRBD1 matching 7 bases. The V gene's germline CDR1 is MDHEN and CDR2 SYDVKM. The trim removed 7 bases at V and 1 base at J, leaving 9 bases unmatched. The CDR3 consists of 15 residues. The CDR3 DNA sequence: TGTGCCAGCACCGTAGGAGGGACAGAGAACACTGAAGCTTTCTTT. Translating gives CASTVGGTENTEAFF.

The genes are TRBV7-9 and TRBJ2-6; D ambiguous. This CDR3 spans 16 amino acids. Trimming left V 0 bases short and J 0 bases short, with 6 bases between. From germline, CDR1 is SEHNR and CDR2 FQNEAQ (reference sequence). The chain's CDR3 is CASSLARSSGANVLTF. The CDR3 DNA is TGTGCCAGCAGCTTAGCCCGGAGCTCTGGGGCCAACGTCCTGACTTTC. Filled out from reference TRBV7-9 and TRBJ2-6, the complete variable domain reads DTGVSQNPRHKITKRGQNVTFRCDPISEHNRLYWYRQTLGQGPEFLTYFQNEAQLEKSRLLSDRFSAERPKGSFSTLEIQRTEQGDSAMYLCASSLARSSGANVLTFGAGSRLTVL.

This clonotype was counted at least ten times. The V and J genes are TRBV4-2 and TRBJ1-1; D perhaps matches TRBD1 (6 bases). Germline values: CDR1 LGHNA, CDR2 YNFKEQ. V lost 1 base and J 1 base, leaving 7 bases between the germline ends. This CDR3 has 14 amino acids. The CDR3 nucleotides read TGTGCCAGCAGCCAAGTGGGACAGAACACTGAAGCTTTCTTT. Residues: CASSQVGQNTEAFF.

The J gene is TRBJ2-7, the V gene TRBV5-1; no clear D gene. Trimming took off 4 bases at V and 3 bases at J, with 20 bases between the two ends. Germline V gene sequence: CDR1 SGHRS, CDR2 YFSETQ. The length of the CDR3 is 16 residues. CDR3 residues: CASSPSPVNSLYEQYV. In DNA form, the CDR3 reads TGCGCCAGCAGCCCGTCCCCAGTAAATAGCCTCTACGAGCAGTACGTC.

The chain joins TRBV3-1 to TRBJ2-1, with 11 bases that match TRBD2. V was clipped by 4 bases and J by 1 base; unmatched bases: 12. CDR1 is LGHDT and CDR2 is YNNKEL in the germline V gene (reference sequence). The CDR3 consists of 19 residues. Here the CDR3 DNA reads TGTGCCAGCAGCCCCTACGGGTCTAGCGGGAGGAGATCCTACAATGAGCAGTTCTTC. Translation: CASSPYGSSGRRSYNEQFF.

Regarding this clonotype: A much larger clonotype is one base distant, so this may be a read error. The CDR3 reads CAGSLEAERDGEKLFF. The CDR3 DNA reads as TGTGCCGGCAGCCTCGAAGCGGAGAGGGATGGCGAAAAACTGTTTTTT. The chain employs TRBV3-1 and TRBJ1-4; D gene uncertain. Germline CDR1 and CDR2: LGHDT and YNNKEL (reference sequence). The CDR3 length is 16 residues.

This clonotype was observed a handful of times. This chain links TRBV6-6 with TRBJ2-7, with 9 positions matching TRBD2. Germline CDR1 and CDR2: MNHNY and SVGAGI (reference sequence). This CDR3 contains 13 residues. The V gene end was trimmed by 6 bases and the J gene end by 10 bases; junction bases not matched to a gene: 10. The CDR3 DNA reads as TGTGCCAGCAGCCCACGCGGGGGGGCCTCTCAGTACGTC. It codes for CASSPRGGASQYV.

This clonotype was detected a few times. The CDR3 reads CASSPPGRSNQPQHF. The CDR3 coding sequence is TGTGCCAGCAGTCCGCCAGGGAGGTCCAATCAGCCCCAGCATTTT. The chain links TRBV12-3 or TRBV12-4 to TRBJ1-5; TRBD1 might be the D (5 bases). The CDR3 covers 15 residues. The V end lost 5 bases, the J end lost 3 bases, and 14 bases lay between the germline ends.

This chain links TRBV5-1 with TRBJ1-2; weak D call: TRBD1 (5 bases). Germline values: CDR1 SGHRS, CDR2 YFSETQ. V gave up 0 bases and J gave up 5 bases, with 20 bases separating them. The CDR3 has 17 amino acids. CDR3 protein: CASSLAHEWQGSYGYTF. The CDR3 DNA follows: TGCGCCAGCAGCTTGGCCCACGAGTGGCAGGGCTCTTATGGCTACACCTTC.

The chain combines TRBV5-6 with TRBJ2-7; TRBD2 matches 7 bases. J lost 2 bases, V lost 4 bases, and 9 bases had no gene match. This CDR3 has 15 residues. Germline loops: CDR1 SGHDT, CDR2 YYEEEE. The CDR3 protein is CASSDRLAATYEQYV. CDR3 sequence (DNA): TGTGCCAGCAGCGATAGGCTAGCGGCTACCTACGAGCAGTACGTC.

This clonotype appeared many times. The chain uses TRBV5-1 and TRBJ2-3, with D unresolved. Germline lookup yields CDR1 SGHRS and CDR2 YFSETQ. The length of the CDR3 is 14 residues. V was pared by 0 bases and J by 6 bases, with 11 bases between. In DNA form, the CDR3 reads TGCGCCAGCAGCTTGGAAAACGTCGGGGATACGCAGTATTTT. Amino acids: CASSLENVGDTQYF.

V usage is TRBV11-2 and J usage is TRBJ2-7; D perhaps matches TRBD1 (5 bases). The V end lost 5 bases, the J end lost 4 bases, and 21 bases lay between the germline ends. The CDR3 is 16 amino acids. CDR1 is SGHAT and CDR2 is FQNNGV in the germline V gene. The CDR3 coding sequence is TGTGCCAGCAGCCCATCTCAGGGTAGAGGTGGGTACGAGCAGTACGTC. The encoded protein is CASSPSQGRGGYEQYV.

This clonotype was found many times. The CDR3 sequence: CASRDTTNNEQFF. The CDR3 bases are TGTGCCAGCAGGGACACCACTAACAATGAGCAGTTCTTC. The chain carries TRBV12-3 or TRBV12-4 and TRBJ2-1, with D possibly being TRBD1 (5 bases). The CDR3 has 13 residues. Trimming left V 6 bases short and J 5 bases short, with 11 bases between.

The chain carries TRBV10-3 and TRBJ2-7; 9 nucleotides align to TRBD2. Looked up from germline, CDR1 is ENHRY and CDR2 is SYGVKD. V lost 0 bases and J lost 2; bases outside the gene matches: 5. The CDR3 covers 16 residues. CDR3 loop: CAISESGAGGTYEQYV. The CDR3 DNA reads as TGTGCCATCAGTGAGTCAGGAGCGGGGGGCACCTACGAGCAGTACGTC.

The chain has TRBV5-6 and TRBJ2-5; possibly TRBD2 for D (7 bases). Per the germline V gene, CDR1 is SGHDT and CDR2 is YYEEEE. V gave up 3 bases and J gave up 2 bases, with 14 bases separating them. The CDR3 is 15 amino acids. The chain's CDR3 is CASSWGASGQETQYF. In DNA form, the CDR3 reads TGTGCCAGCAGCTGGGGGGCTAGCGGTCAAGAGACCCAGTACTTC.

This sequence joins TRBV19 and TRBJ2-1, with 14 bases fitting TRBD2. The V and J ends lost 3 bases and 6 bases, in that order; junction bases with no gene match: 10. The CDR3 is 18 residues long. Germline V gene lookup returns CDR1 LNHDA and CDR2 SQIVND (reference sequence). CDR3 sequence: CASSMVTSGRALSNEQFF. The CDR3 DNA is TGTGCCAGTAGTATGGTGACTAGCGGGAGGGCCCTCAGCAATGAGCAGTTCTTC.

This chain links TRBV27 with TRBJ2-7; D gene ambiguous. The V end lost 8 bases, the J end lost 2 bases, and 10 bases lay between the germline ends. The CDR3 runs to 12 residues. Germline V gives CDR1 MNHEY, CDR2 SMNVEV (reference sequence). The CDR3 spells CASYRVPYEQYV. The CDR3 DNA is TGTGCCAGCTATCGCGTGCCCTACGAGCAGTACGTC.